This record covers a single T cell receptor beta chain. Its antigen is undetermined. CDR1 and CDR2 (germline): LNHDA, SQIVND (reference sequence). The CDR3 sequence is 14 residues long. V gave up 5 bases and J gave up 1 base, with 12 bases separating them. The data are from a study of cytomegalovirus exposure and HLA in healthy donors. The primer mix had 60 Vbeta and 13 Jbeta primers. TCRdb's copy holds only in-frame clones and misses some; the assay was immunoSEQ multiplex PCR. The table has more than 150,000 clones, approximately 82% seen once. Study conclusions and caveats: Later on, a genetic analysis was performed. It linked a missense variant in DCLRE1C with V- and J-gene trimming of TCR beta.

The sequencing sample was made of PBMCs. The chain employs TRBV19 and TRBJ2-7; D not certain. The sequence was obtained from a woman aged 40 to 50 in good health and CMV-seropositive. As DNA, the CDR3 is TGTGCCAGTAGTTTTGGTACTTCGTCCTACGAGCAGTACTTC. It is translated as CASSFGTSSYEQYF.